This T cell receptor beta chain was identified during a study of high-grade serous ovarian cancer treatment subgroups. Tumor tissue was taken before any definitive surgery or chemotherapy was given. Sequenced by immunoSEQ multiplex PCR; TCRdb stores in-frame clones only, minus some. The data contain thousands of clones, about 81% of them singletons. Germline V lookup: CDR1 SGDLS, CDR2 YYNGEE. Trimming removed 0 bases at V and 1 base at J, with 7 bases between. This CDR3 region has 15 residues. The sample consisted of tumor tissue. This chain connects TRBV9 to TRBJ2-2; D remains ambiguous. The sequence came from a human donor with high-grade serous ovarian cancer. This CDR3 reads CASSVGPKNTGELFF. In nucleotides, the CDR3 is TGTGCCAGCAGCGTAGGGCCCAAGAACACCGGGGAGCTGTTTTTT.